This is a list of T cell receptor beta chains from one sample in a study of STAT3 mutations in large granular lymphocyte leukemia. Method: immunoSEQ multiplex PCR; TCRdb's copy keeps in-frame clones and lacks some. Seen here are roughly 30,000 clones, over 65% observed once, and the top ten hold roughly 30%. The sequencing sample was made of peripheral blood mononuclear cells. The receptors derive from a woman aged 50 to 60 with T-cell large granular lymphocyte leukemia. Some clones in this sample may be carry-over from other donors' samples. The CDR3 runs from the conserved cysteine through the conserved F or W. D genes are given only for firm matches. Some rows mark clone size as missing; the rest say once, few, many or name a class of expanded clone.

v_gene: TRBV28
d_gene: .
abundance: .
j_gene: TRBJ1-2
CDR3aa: CASSPRGQPLNYGYTF
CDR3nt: TGTGCCAGCAGTCCGCGTGGACAGCCGCTGAACTATGGCTACACCTTC

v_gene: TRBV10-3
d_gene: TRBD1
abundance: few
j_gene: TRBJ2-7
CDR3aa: CAISETGGLNEQYF
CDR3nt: TGTGCCATCAGTGAGACAGGGGGGCTGAACGAGCAGTACTTC

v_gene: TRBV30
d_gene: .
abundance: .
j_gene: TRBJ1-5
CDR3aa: CAWSYPGQHTQPQHF
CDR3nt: TGTGCCTGGAGTTATCCGGGACAACATACTCAGCCCCAGCATTTT

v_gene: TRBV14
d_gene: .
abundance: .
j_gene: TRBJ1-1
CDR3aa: CASSQEIVPRGNTEAFF
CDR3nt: TGTGCCAGCAGCCAAGAGATAGTGCCGCGGGGGAACACTGAAGCTTTCTTT

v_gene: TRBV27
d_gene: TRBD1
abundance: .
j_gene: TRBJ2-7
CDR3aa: CASSLLTPRGLYEQYF
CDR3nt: TGTGCCAGCAGTTTACTTACACCCAGGGGGCTTTACGAGCAGTACTTC

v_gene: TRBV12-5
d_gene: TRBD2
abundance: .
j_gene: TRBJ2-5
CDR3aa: CASGEGKVAGGRETQYF
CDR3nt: TGTGCTAGTGGCGAAGGGAAGGTAGCGGGAGGCAGGGAGACCCAGTACTTC

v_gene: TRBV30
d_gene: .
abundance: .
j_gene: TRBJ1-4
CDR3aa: CAWSHGGKDEKLFF
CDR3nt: TGTGCCTGGAGTCATGGGGGGAAAGATGAAAAACTGTTTTTT

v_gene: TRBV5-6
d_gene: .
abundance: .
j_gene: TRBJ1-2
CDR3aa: CASSLGGVRVYGYTF
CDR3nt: TGTGCCAGCAGCCTTGGGGGGGTCAGGGTCTATGGCTACACCTTC

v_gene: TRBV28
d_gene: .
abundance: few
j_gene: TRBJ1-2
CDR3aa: CATHGPLAGYTF
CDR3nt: TGTGCCACTCATGGGCCCCTAGCGGGCTACACCTTC

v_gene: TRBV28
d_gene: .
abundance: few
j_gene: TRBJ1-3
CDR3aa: CASTVGGNTIYF
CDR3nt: TGTGCCAGCACCGTGGGGGGGAACACCATATATTTT

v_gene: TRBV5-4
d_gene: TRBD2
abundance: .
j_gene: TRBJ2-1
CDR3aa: CASSFGTSGTYNEQFF
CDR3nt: TGTGCCAGCAGCTTTGGGACTAGCGGCACATACAATGAGCAGTTCTTC

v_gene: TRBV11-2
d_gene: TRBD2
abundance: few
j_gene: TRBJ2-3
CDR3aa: CASTSGGLGRPDTQYF
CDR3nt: TGTGCCAGCACCTCGGGGGGACTAGGTAGGCCAGATACGCAGTATTTT

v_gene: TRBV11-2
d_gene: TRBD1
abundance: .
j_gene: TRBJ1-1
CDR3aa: CASSWTGPTEAFF
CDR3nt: TGTGCCAGCAGCTGGACAGGTCCCACTGAAGCTTTCTTT

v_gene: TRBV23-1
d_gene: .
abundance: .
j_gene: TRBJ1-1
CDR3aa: CASSQSERGGRAFF
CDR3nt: TGCGCCAGCAGTCAATCAGAGCGGGGCGGGAGAGCTTTCTTT

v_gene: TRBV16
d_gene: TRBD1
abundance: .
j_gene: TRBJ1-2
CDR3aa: CASSQSPGGSYGYTF
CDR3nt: TGTGCCAGCAGCCAATCGCCAGGGGGCTCCTATGGCTACACCTTC

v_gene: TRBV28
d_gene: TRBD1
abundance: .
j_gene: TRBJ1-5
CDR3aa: CASSSRTGLNQPQHF
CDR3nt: TGTGCCAGCAGTTCTAGGACAGGGTTGAATCAGCCCCAGCATTTT

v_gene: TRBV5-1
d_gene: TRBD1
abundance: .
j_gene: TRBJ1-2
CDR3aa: CASRPGQGDGYTF
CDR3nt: TGCGCCAGCAGACCGGGACAGGGGGACGGCTACACCTTC

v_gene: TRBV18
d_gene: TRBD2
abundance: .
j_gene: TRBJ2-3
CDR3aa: CASSPRLAGADTQYF
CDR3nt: TGTGCCAGCTCACCACGGTTAGCGGGAGCAGATACGCAGTATTTT

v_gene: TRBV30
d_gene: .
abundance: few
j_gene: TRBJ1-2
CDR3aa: CAWVGRGSRNGGYTF
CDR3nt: TGTGCCTGGGTGGGAAGGGGGTCCCGGAACGGTGGCTACACCTTC

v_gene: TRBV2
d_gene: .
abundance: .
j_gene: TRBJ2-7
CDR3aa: CASRETVYEQYF
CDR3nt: TGTGCCAGCAGGGAGACAGTCTACGAGCAGTACTTC

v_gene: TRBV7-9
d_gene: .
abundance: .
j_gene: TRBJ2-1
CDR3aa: CASSLLPDSPSSYNEQFF
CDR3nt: TGTGCCAGCAGCTTACTACCGGACAGCCCCAGCTCCTACAATGAGCAGTTCTTC

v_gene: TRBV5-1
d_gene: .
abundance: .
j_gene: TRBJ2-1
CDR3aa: CASSVREYNEQFF
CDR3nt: TGCGCCAGCAGCGTACGCGAATACAATGAGCAGTTCTTC

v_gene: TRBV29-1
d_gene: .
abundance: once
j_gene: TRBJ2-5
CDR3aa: CSVVAGGPQETQYF
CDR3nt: TGCAGCGTGGTTGCTGGGGGGCCCCAAGAGACCCAGTACTTC

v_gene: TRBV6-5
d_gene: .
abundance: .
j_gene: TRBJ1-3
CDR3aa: CASSPTAPSGNTIYF
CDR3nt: TGTGCCAGCAGCCCAACTGCGCCCTCTGGAAACACCATATATTTT

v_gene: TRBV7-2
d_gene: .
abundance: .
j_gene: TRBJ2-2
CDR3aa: CASSLRVGELFF
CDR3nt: TGTGCCAGCAGCCTCCGTGTGGGGGAGCTGTTTTTT

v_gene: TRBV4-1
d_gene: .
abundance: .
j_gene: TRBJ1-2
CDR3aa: CASSQDYQSGRYGYTF
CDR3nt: TGCGCCAGCAGCCAAGATTATCAGTCCGGGAGATATGGCTACACCTTC

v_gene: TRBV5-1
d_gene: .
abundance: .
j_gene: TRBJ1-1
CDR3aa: CASSLGPSKETEAFF
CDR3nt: TGCGCCAGCAGCTTGGGACCTTCAAAGGAGACTGAAGCTTTCTTT

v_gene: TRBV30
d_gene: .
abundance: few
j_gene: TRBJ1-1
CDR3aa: CAWDTQRMNTEAFF
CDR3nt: TGTGCCTGGGACACCCAGAGGATGAACACTGAAGCTTTCTTT

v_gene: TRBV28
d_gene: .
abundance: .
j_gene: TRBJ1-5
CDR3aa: CASSLSPSNQPQHF
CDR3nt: TGTGCCAGCAGTTTATCTCCTAGCAATCAGCCCCAGCATTTT

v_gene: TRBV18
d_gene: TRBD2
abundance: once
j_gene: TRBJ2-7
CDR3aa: CASSGTSGSSYEQYF
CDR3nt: TGTGCCAGCTCGGGGACTAGTGGATCCTCCTACGAGCAGTACTTC

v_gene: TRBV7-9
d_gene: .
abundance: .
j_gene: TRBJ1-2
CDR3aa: CASSFGTNYGYTF
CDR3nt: TGTGCCAGCAGCTTCGGGACTAACTATGGCTACACCTTC

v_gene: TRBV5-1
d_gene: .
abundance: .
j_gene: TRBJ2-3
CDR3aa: CASSSQPGARVTDTQYF
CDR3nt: TGCGCCAGCAGCTCACAACCCGGCGCCAGGGTCACAGATACGCAGTATTTT

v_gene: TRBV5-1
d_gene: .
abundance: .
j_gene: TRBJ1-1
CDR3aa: CASSLVLLSEAFF
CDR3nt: TGCGCCAGCAGCTTGGTACTGTTGTCTGAAGCTTTCTTT

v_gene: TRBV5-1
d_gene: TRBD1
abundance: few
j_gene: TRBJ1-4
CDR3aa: CASSQTGDNEKLFF
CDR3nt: TGCGCCAGCAGCCAGACAGGGGATAATGAAAAACTGTTTTTT

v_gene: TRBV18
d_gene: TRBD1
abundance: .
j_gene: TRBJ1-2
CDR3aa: CASSLRTGTGYTF
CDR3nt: TGTGCCAGCTCTCTTCGGACAGGGACGGGCTACACCTTC

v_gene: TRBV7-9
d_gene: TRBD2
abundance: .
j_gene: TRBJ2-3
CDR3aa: CASSIGLAADTQYF
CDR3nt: TGTGCCAGCAGCATAGGACTAGCTGCCGATACGCAGTATTTT

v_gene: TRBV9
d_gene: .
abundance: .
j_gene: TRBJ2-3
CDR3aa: CASSVPSDGRDTDTQYF
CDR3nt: TGTGCCAGCAGCGTCCCCTCTGATGGGCGGGACACAGATACGCAGTATTTT

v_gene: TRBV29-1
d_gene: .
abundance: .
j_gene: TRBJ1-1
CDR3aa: CSVVSANTEAFF
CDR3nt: TGCAGCGTTGTATCGGCGAACACTGAAGCTTTCTTT

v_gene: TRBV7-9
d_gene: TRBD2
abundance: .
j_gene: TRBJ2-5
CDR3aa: CASSRTSGRASETQYF
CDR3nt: TGTGCCAGCAGCCGGACTAGCGGGAGGGCCTCTGAGACCCAGTACTTC

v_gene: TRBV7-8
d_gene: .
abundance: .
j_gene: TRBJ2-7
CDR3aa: CASSSRASPTTEQYF
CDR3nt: TGTGCCAGCAGCTCGAGAGCCTCCCCAACTACCGAGCAGTACTTC

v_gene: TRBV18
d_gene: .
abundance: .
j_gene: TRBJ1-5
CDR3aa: CASSPGQDQPQHF
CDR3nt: TGTGCCAGCTCACCAGGACAAGATCAGCCCCAGCATTTT

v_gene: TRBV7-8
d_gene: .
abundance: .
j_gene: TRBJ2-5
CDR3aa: CASSLWDLKETQYF
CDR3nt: TGTGCCAGCAGCTTATGGGACTTGAAAGAGACCCAGTACTTC

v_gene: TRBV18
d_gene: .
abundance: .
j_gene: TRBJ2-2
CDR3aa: CASSPQLGAGELFF
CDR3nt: TGTGCCAGCTCCCCACAACTAGGTGCCGGGGAGCTGTTTTTT

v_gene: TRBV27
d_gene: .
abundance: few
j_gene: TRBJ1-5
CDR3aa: CASSLNGGNQPQHF
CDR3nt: TGTGCCAGCAGTTTGAACGGAGGCAATCAGCCCCAGCATTTT

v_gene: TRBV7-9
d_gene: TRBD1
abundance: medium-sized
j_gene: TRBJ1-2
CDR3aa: CAIRTTGGYTF
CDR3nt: TGTGCCATCCGGACGACAGGGGGCTACACCTTC

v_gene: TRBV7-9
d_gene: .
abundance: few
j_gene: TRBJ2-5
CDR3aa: CASSLLGRRVTQYF
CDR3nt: TGTGCCAGCAGCTTATTGGGTCGAAGGGTAACCCAGTACTTC

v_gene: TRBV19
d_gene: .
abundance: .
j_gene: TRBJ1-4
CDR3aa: CASSGRGTQDNEKLFF
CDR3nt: TGTGCCAGTAGTGGACGCGGGACACAAGATAATGAAAAACTGTTTTTT

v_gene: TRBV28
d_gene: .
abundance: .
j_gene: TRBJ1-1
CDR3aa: CASSFVSTLNTEAFF
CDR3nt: TGTGCCAGCAGTTTCGTCTCTACTTTGAACACTGAAGCTTTCTTT

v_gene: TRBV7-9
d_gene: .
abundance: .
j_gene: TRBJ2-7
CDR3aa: CASSNERYEQYF
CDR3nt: TGTGCCAGCAGTAACGAGAGGTACGAGCAGTACTTC